This T cell receptor (beta chain) was captured by sequencing in a study of monozygotic twins with cystic fibrosis. As to this clone: The antigen is unknown.

Produced via immunoSEQ multiplex PCR; TCRdb's table is partial and in-frame only. The table includes approximately 25,000 clones, approximately 90% detected once. Findings of the study overall: No link emerged between shared CDR3 counts and age, concordance or severity.

Germline V lookup: CDR1 SQVTM, CDR2 ANQGSEA. V lost 6 bases to trimming and J lost 8 bases; unmatched junction nucleotides: 16. The CDR3 is made up of 15 amino acids. This chain joins TRBV29-1 and TRBJ2-4; 7 nucleotides line up with TRBD1. The sequence came from a girl aged 2-10 years with cystic fibrosis. Sequencing used blood. The CDR3, as DNA: TGCAGCGTGACGGTACAGGGGCGGAACGGAGACATTCAGTACTTC. This translates into CSVTVQGRNGDIQYF.